This is a list of T cell receptor beta chains from one sample in a study of T cells after yellow fever vaccination. TCRdb passed the 5' RACE reads through MiXCR, listing each CDR3 protein once. This sample has around 160,000 distinct CDR3 sequences; approximately 6.8% occur once, and the top ten carry over 2%. The sequences come from CD4+ T cells sorted from PBMCs, collected less than 6 days after the first yellow fever vaccination. Receptor source: a man younger than 30 who received the YFV17D yellow fever vaccine. The CDR3 runs from the conserved cysteine through the conserved F or W. A D gene is named only where the DNA matches it firmly. Rows give clone size only sometimes, using once, few, many, or a class for an expanded clone.

V gene,D gene,J gene,clone size,CDR3 DNA,CDR3 protein
TRBV20-1,-,TRBJ1-5,many,TGCAGTGCCCATCAATTCACGGCGGAGCCCCAGCATTTT,CSAHQFTAEPQHF
TRBV4-2,-,TRBJ2-2,many,TGTGCCAGCAGCCAGGAGGGTCGAACCGGGGAGCTGTTTTTT,CASSQEGRTGELFF
TRBV6-2/TRBV6-3,TRBD2,TRBJ2-5,few,TGTGCCAGCAGCGCCGCGGGGGGGCAAGAGACCCAGTACTTC,CASSAAGGQETQYF
TRBV15,-,TRBJ1-2,many,TGTGCCACCAGCAGAGAAAGCACGGGGTATGGCTACACCTTC,CATSRESTGYGYTF
TRBV7-9,-,TRBJ1-2,-,TGTGCCAGCAGCTCAATGCAGGGGAACTATGGCTACACCTTC,CASSSMQGNYGYTF
TRBV4-1,TRBD1,TRBJ1-5,many,TGCGCCAGCAGCAGGACAGGGGGCGGTCAGCCCCAGCATTTT,CASSRTGGGQPQHF
TRBV12-5,-,TRBJ2-2,many,TGTGCTAGTGGACGCGACACCGGGGAGCTGTTTTTT,CASGRDTGELFF
TRBV6-2/TRBV6-3,TRBD1,TRBJ1-1,few,TGTGCCAGCAGTGACAAACTCGGGACAGGGCGGAACACTGAAGCTTTCTTT,CASSDKLGTGRNTEAFF
TRBV20-1,-,TRBJ2-3,-,TGCAGTGCCCTCCGGCGGAGGGGGGGAGATACGCAGTATTTT,CSALRRRGGDTQYF
TRBV7-2,TRBD2,TRBJ2-5,-,TGTGCCAGCAGCGCCGGGGCTAGCGGGGTAGAGACCCAGTACTTC,CASSAGASGVETQYF
TRBV20-1,-,TRBJ2-3,few,TGCAGTGCTAGCCCCTCGCCGGATACGCAGTATTTT,CSASPSPDTQYF
TRBV10-3,-,TRBJ2-5,few,TGTGCCATCAGTGAACAGGGCCCCGAGACCCAGTACTTC,CAISEQGPETQYF
TRBV29-1,TRBD2,TRBJ2-1,few,TGCAGCGTTGCCCCTAGCGGGGGGGCAGGGCTGCTTAAGCAGTTCTTC,CSVAPSGGAGLLKQFF
TRBV20-1,-,TRBJ2-3,-,TGCAGTGCTAGAGATCCGCGTACGACTCCAGATACGCAGTATTTT,CSARDPRTTPDTQYF
TRBV5-6,TRBD1,TRBJ1-5,few,TGTGCCAGCAGCCTACAGGGGTGGGAGCAGCCCCAGCATTTT,CASSLQGWEQPQHF
TRBV18,TRBD1,TRBJ2-5,few,TGTGCCAGCTCACGGACAGGGCCCGTCCAAGAGACCCAGTACTTC,CASSRTGPVQETQYF
TRBV27,-,TRBJ1-1,few,TGTGCCAGCATGAGACAGGCCGACACTGAAGCTTTCTTT,CASMRQADTEAFF
TRBV24-1,TRBD2,TRBJ2-1,many,TGTGCCACCAGTGATGCCGGGACTAGCGGGGGGGCCTACAATGAGCAGTTCTTC,CATSDAGTSGGAYNEQFF
TRBV12-3/TRBV12-4,-,TRBJ1-5,many,TGTGCCAGCAGGGTGACGACAGCTAGCAATCAGCCCCAGCATTTT,CASRVTTASNQPQHF
TRBV2,-,TRBJ2-5,few,TGTGCCAGCAGAACGGGGGCCGGGACAGCCCAGTACTTC,CASRTGAGTAQYF
TRBV18,-,TRBJ1-3,few,TGTGCCAGCTCACCACCGTTGGGTCCTGGAAACACCATATATTTT,CASSPPLGPGNTIYF
TRBV18,-,TRBJ2-7,-,TGTGCCAGCTCACCGGAAGATAGCGGTACGGTGCAGTACTTC,CASSPEDSGTVQYF
TRBV20-1,-,TRBJ1-2,many,TGCAGTGCCACGGCGGGGCTCCTCTATGGCTACACCTTC,CSATAGLLYGYTF
TRBV3-1,-,TRBJ1-1,few,TGTGCCAGCAGCCAACTTGGGGAGGGGACTGAAGCTTTCTTT,CASSQLGEGTEAFF
TRBV12-3/TRBV12-4,-,TRBJ1-5,few,TGTGCCAGCAGTGGGGGGGTCTTCAATCAGCCCCAGCATTTT,CASSGGVFNQPQHF
TRBV7-2,TRBD2,TRBJ2-5,many,TGTGCCAGCAGCTTATGGCGGGGGGGAGAGACCCAGTACTTC,CASSLWRGGETQYF
TRBV24-1,-,TRBJ2-5,few,TGTGCCACCAGTTTGGGGGGCGGGGAGACCCAGTACTTC,CATSLGGGETQYF
TRBV6-2/TRBV6-3,-,TRBJ2-2,many,TGTGCCAGCAATTTTAACTGGAACACCGGGGAGCTGTTTTTT,CASNFNWNTGELFF
TRBV6-2/TRBV6-3,TRBD2,TRBJ2-3,-,TGTGCCAGCAGTTCCCCGGGACTAGCGGATTTCAGCACAGATACGCAGTATTTT,CASSSPGLADFSTDTQYF
TRBV7-2,-,TRBJ2-3,many,TGTGCCAGCGTGAAATGGGGGGCTAGGGAAGATACGCAGTATTTT,CASVKWGAREDTQYF
TRBV12-3/TRBV12-4,TRBD1,TRBJ1-2,-,TGTGCCAGCAGTTTAGGTATTGGACAGGGGGCGATTGGCTACACCTTC,CASSLGIGQGAIGYTF
TRBV5-1,-,TRBJ1-5,-,TGCGCCAGCAGCCCGACGGGAAATAGCAATCAGCCCCAGCATTTT,CASSPTGNSNQPQHF
TRBV29-1,-,TRBJ2-3,many,TGCAGCGTTGTCCCCGGGCCAGATACGCAGTATTTT,CSVVPGPDTQYF
TRBV7-9,-,TRBJ2-7,many,TGTGCCAGCAGCCCCTCCGGACAGACCTCCTACGAGCAGTACTTC,CASSPSGQTSYEQYF
TRBV6-2/TRBV6-3,-,TRBJ2-5,many,TGTGCCAGCAGTTACCCCCTCGGGAAGGGGATTGGGGAGACCCAGTACTTC,CASSYPLGKGIGETQYF